This T cell receptor beta chain was captured by sequencing in a study of response to subunit inactivated influenza vaccine. Findings and limits, study-wide: Authors proposed each seasonal influenza vaccination draws in few new T cells.

Germline-derived CDR1 and CDR2 are LGHNA and YSLEER. The CDR3 sequence is 15 residues long. TCRdb reprocessed the RT-PCR reads via MiXCR and lists one record per CDR3 protein. The table records around 520,000 distinct CDR3 sequences, 12% of them present only once. Worth noting for this clonotype: Its antigen is unknown. Germline and junction disagree at one end, which may indicate a read error.

The V and J genes are TRBV4-3 and TRBJ2-1; D remains unclear. The sample consisted of PBMCs from blood, taken on the day of vaccination. This TCR was sampled from a man aged 45 to 65 who received an inactivated influenza vaccine. In nucleotides, the CDR3 is TGCGCCACCAGCCAAGATGGGGTTAGCAAGAATGAGCAGTTCTTC. It encodes CATSQDGVSKNEQFF.